The T cell receptor (beta chain) described here comes from a study of blood T cell repertoires in COVID-19. Study summary: Some COVID-19 samples were acute and others convalescent; all came from the United States, Italy and Spain.

Methods used by the authors: Amplification of reference gene primers provided the estimated nucleated cell counts. Assay: immunoSEQ multiplex PCR; the TCRdb copy retains only in-frame clones and omits some. That table furnishes V, J and clone size, whereas the DNA furnished D and trimming. The table has 75,000 to 100,000 clones, approximately 83% seen once. The V segment lost 5 bases and the J segment 4 bases; nucleotides outside the gene matches: 13. CDR3 length: 16 amino acids. Germline loops: CDR1 SQVTM, CDR2 ANQGSEA. This sequence was found in an elderly woman with acute or convalescent COVID-19. The chain combines TRBV29-1 with TRBJ2-7; 11 bases line up with TRBD2. Material for sequencing was peripheral blood. CDR3: CSVSQFSGRASYEQYF. The CDR3 bases are TGCAGCGTTTCCCAATTTAGCGGGAGGGCCTCGTACGAGCAGTACTTC.